These 27 T cell receptor beta chains originate from one sample sequenced in a study of blood T cell repertoires in COVID-19. Libraries were prepared by immunoSEQ multiplex PCR; TCRdb keeps only in-frame clonotypes and omits some of them. Seen here are roughly 60,000 clones, approximately 88% observed once, and the top ten hold 15% to 20%. The sample was peripheral blood. All receptors come from a man aged 55-75 years with COVID-19, enrolled during active disease.

This clone appeared a single time. The V call is TRBV7-9, the J call TRBJ2-7; 7 bases align to TRBD1. There are 14 residues in the CDR3. After removal of 3 bases from V and 6 bases from J, the junction contained 8 bases not matched to a gene. The germline gives CDR1 SEHNR, CDR2 FQNEAQ (reference sequence). The DNA for the CDR3 is TGTGCCAGCAGCTTTCAGGGGGAAACCCTCGAGCAGTACTTC. It translates to CASSFQGETLEQYF.

The rearrangement links TRBV19 to TRBJ2-7, with 9 bases lining up with TRBD1. The CDR3 consists of 14 residues. V lost 7 bases, J lost 7 bases, and 11 bases stayed unmatched. Germline CDR1 reads LNHDA; CDR2 reads SQIVND (reference sequence). The CDR3 region is CASTPGQGSIEQYF. The DNA of the CDR3 is TGTGCCAGTACCCCGGGACAGGGTAGTATAGAGCAGTACTTC.

This chain uses TRBV19 with TRBJ1-5; TRBD1 matches at 8 bases. This CDR3 region has 14 residues. V gave up 10 bases and J gave up 0 bases; unmatched junction bases: 5. Per the germline V gene, CDR1 is LNHDA and CDR2 is SQIVND (reference sequence). For the CDR3, the DNA is TGTGCCACATGGACAGGGAATAGCAATCAGCCCCAGCATTTT. It specifies CATWTGNSNQPQHF.

The J gene is TRBJ1-1, the V gene TRBV29-1, with 11 bases lining up with TRBD1. CDR3 length: 14 residues. The germline CDR1 and CDR2 sequences are SQVTM and ANQGSEA. V lost 7 bases to trimming and J lost 5 bases; unmatched junction nucleotides: 9. CDR3 amino acids: CSGEGQGAGTEAFF. CDR3 nucleotide sequence: TGCAGCGGAGAAGGACAGGGGGCCGGGACTGAAGCTTTCTTT.

The chain employs TRBV6-5 and TRBJ2-7; D possibly corresponds to TRBD1 (6 bases). V lost 3 bases, J lost 6 bases, and 12 bases lay in between. The CDR3 covers 13 residues. The germline CDR1 and CDR2 sequences are MNHEY and SVGAGI. CDR3 nucleotide sequence: TGTGCCAGCAGTTATGGGGGCGCGTTCGAGCAGTACTTC. Translated, it gives CASSYGGAFEQYF.

V gene TRBV5-1 combines with J gene TRBJ1-1; 9 bases agree with TRBD1. This CDR3 is built from 14 residues. The J segment lost 4 bases and the V segment lost 4 bases, leaving 5 bases of the junction unmatched. Germline CDR1 SGHRS, CDR2 YFSETQ. The CDR3: CASSTGQGLTEAFF. In DNA, the CDR3 is TGCGCCAGCAGCACTGGACAGGGGCTCACTGAAGCTTTCTTT.

The chain carries TRBV7-9 and TRBJ1-3; D call uncertain. V lost 1 base and J lost 4, with 11 bases in between. Germline V gene lookup returns CDR1 SEHNR and CDR2 FQNEAQ (reference sequence). This CDR3 comprises 15 residues. The CDR3 DNA reads TGTGCCAGCAGCTTAGGGGCCGGGGAAGGAAACACCATATATTTT. It translates to CASSLGAGEGNTIYF.

V gene TRBV6-5 combines with J gene TRBJ1-2, with D possibly being TRBD1 (6 bases). Trimming removed 2 bases at V and 6 bases at J, with 19 bases between. Germline CDR1 reads MNHEY; CDR2 reads SVGAGI. The CDR3 loop spans 16 amino acids. Here the CDR3 DNA reads TGTGCCAGCAGTTACCCGACTACGGGACACGGACATGGCTACACCTTC. Translated, it gives CASSYPTTGHGHGYTF.

This clone was recorded once. The V and J genes are TRBV6-6 and TRBJ1-5; 7 nucleotides align to TRBD1. The CDR3 spans 15 residues. The germline V gene encodes CDR1 MNHNY and CDR2 SVGAGI (reference sequence). Unmatched junction bases numbered 5, after V lost 5 bases and J lost 1 base. CDR3 sequence reads: CASSAIRGSNQPQHF. CDR3 bases: TGTGCCAGCAGTGCGATCAGGGGGAGCAATCAGCCCCAGCATTTT.

This clone appeared a single time. This chain links TRBV19 with TRBJ1-2, with 7 bases aligning to TRBD1. CDR1 and CDR2 (germline): LNHDA, SQIVND (reference sequence). V was pared by 5 bases and J by 3 bases, with 9 bases of the junction left unmatched. The CDR3 totals 15 residues. The CDR3 region is CASSLTGFNYYGYTF. CDR3 coding DNA: TGTGCCAGTAGTTTGACAGGGTTTAATTACTATGGCTACACCTTC.

The chain links TRBV5-1 to TRBJ1-2; D ambiguous. V was cut by 7 bases and J by 8 bases, with 24 bases left in between. The CDR3 runs to 15 residues. From germline, CDR1 is SGHRS and CDR2 YFSETQ. As DNA, the CDR3 is TGCGCCAGCCGCCCCCTCGTGGCGGCCGAAGGAGGCTACACCTTC. The encoded protein is CASRPLVAAEGGYTF.

The chain has TRBV25-1 and TRBJ1-3; D not certain. The germline V gene encodes CDR1 MGHDK and CDR2 SYGVNS. V was pared by 4 bases and J by 2 bases, with 9 bases between. The CDR3 length is 14 residues. The CDR3 DNA follows: TGTGCCAGCAGTGGGAGTGCTGCTGGAAACACCATATATTTT. Amino acids: CASSGSAAGNTIYF.

The J gene is TRBJ2-7, the V gene TRBV6-5; no firm D call. Trimming took 7 bases from V and 0 from J, leaving 7 bases between them. Germline-derived CDR1 and CDR2 are MNHEY and SVGAGI. This CDR3 spans 12 amino acids. CDR3 protein: CASTLGSYEQYF. The DNA of the CDR3 is TGTGCCAGCACGCTAGGCTCCTACGAGCAGTACTTC.

CDR3 DNA: TGTGCCAGCAGCGTATACAGGGGCGACGAGCAGTACTTC. Its translation: CASSVYRGDEQYF. The chain has TRBV5-4 and TRBJ2-7; TRBD1 agrees at 7 bases. The germline V gene has CDR1 SGHNT and CDR2 YYREEE (reference sequence). V gave up 4 bases and J gave up 5 bases; unmatched junction bases: 6. The CDR3 has 13 residues.

J is TRBJ2-5 and V is TRBV24-1; TRBD1 matches at 10 bases. J lost 4 bases, V lost 5 bases, and 9 bases had no gene match. This CDR3 contains 16 residues. Germline V gives CDR1 KGHDR, CDR2 SFDVKD. The CDR3 region is CATSAPSDRGSETQYF. As DNA, the CDR3 is TGTGCCACCAGTGCTCCCTCGGACAGGGGGTCAGAGACCCAGTACTTC.

The CDR3 region has the DNA TGTGCCAGCAGCCCTCCTGGGCAGGAAGCCACCGGGGAGCTGTTTTTT. Translation: CASSPPGQEATGELFF. V is TRBV7-9 and J is TRBJ2-2; D is uncertain. The CDR3 totals 16 residues. The V gene lost 5 bases and the J gene lost 4 bases, with 17 bases spanning the gap. Germline CDR1 reads SEHNR; CDR2 reads FQNEAQ (reference sequence).

J is TRBJ2-1 and V is TRBV11-2, with TRBD2 matching over 7 bases. This CDR3 spans 14 amino acids. Germline V CDR1 and CDR2: SGHAT, FQNNGV. J gave up 9 bases and V 3 bases, and 8 bases lay outside the gene matches. The CDR3 is CASSFGTTMAEQFF. For the CDR3, the DNA is TGTGCCAGCAGCTTTGGGACTACTATGGCTGAGCAGTTCTTC.

V is TRBV6-5 and J is TRBJ2-5, with 9 bases that match TRBD1. The V gene's germline CDR1 is MNHEY and CDR2 SVGAGI. This CDR3 comprises 14 residues. V lost 8 bases and J lost 5; bases outside the gene matches: 9. DNA of the CDR3: TGTGCCAGCCTGCGGGACAGGGCTTCGGAGACCCAGTACTTC. Translation: CASLRDRASETQYF.

This rearrangement joins TRBV3-1 (or the pseudogene TRBV3-2) to TRBJ2-3; 9 bases fit TRBD2. Germline CDR1 is LGHDT and CDR2 is YNNKEL (reference sequence). CDR3 length equals 20 residues. V lost 0 bases, J lost 8 bases, and 21 bases stayed unmatched. The CDR3 DNA sequence: TGTGCCAGCAGCCAAGATCCCAGCGGGGGGCCCTCTAAAACACAGGGTACGCAGTATTTT. Amino acid sequence: CASSQDPSGGPSKTQGTQYF.

The chain links TRBV9 to TRBJ2-5; 12 nucleotides match TRBD2. Trimming removed 2 bases from V and 4 bases from J; junction bases left unmatched: 3. In germline, CDR1 is SGDLS, CDR2 YYNGEE. CDR3 length: 15 amino acids. CDR3 loop: CASSVGTSGRETQYF. CDR3 coding DNA: TGTGCCAGCAGCGTGGGGACTAGCGGGCGAGAGACCCAGTACTTC. The complete variable domain, with remaining parts taken from reference TRBV9 and TRBJ2-5, reads DSGVTQTPKHLITATGQRVTLRCSPRSGDLSVYWYQQSLDQGLQFLIQYYNGEERAKGNILERFSAQQFPDLHSELNLSSLELGDSALYFCASSVGTSGRETQYFGPGTRLLVL.

The V gene is TRBV28, the J gene TRBJ1-2; 7 bases match TRBD1. Germline values: CDR1 MDHEN, CDR2 SYDVKM. With 6 bases clipped from V and 8 bases from J, the junction kept 9 bases outside the gene matches. The length of the CDR3 is 13 residues. The CDR3 DNA follows: TGTGCCAGCAGCCAACAGGGGATAGGCGGCTACACCTTC. Protein: CASSQQGIGGYTF.

The rearrangement links TRBV6-2 or TRBV6-3 to TRBJ1-2; 7 bases match TRBD1. Trimming took 5 bases from V and 7 from J; bases not matched to a gene: 7. CDR3 length: 13 residues. CDR1 is MNHEY and CDR2 is SVGEGT in the germline V gene. The CDR3 sequence: CASSARGMFGYTF. In nucleotides, the CDR3 is TGTGCCAGCAGTGCCAGGGGGATGTTTGGCTACACCTTC.

This clone was seen just once. The gene calls are TRBV10-2 and TRBJ2-7; the match to TRBD1 covers 7 bases. After removal of 8 bases from V and 3 bases from J, the junction contained 4 bases not matched to a gene. The germline V gene has CDR1 WSHSY and CDR2 SAAADI. The CDR3 totals 12 residues. CDR3 DNA sequence: TGCGCCAGCCAGGGACAGAACTACGAGCAGTACTTC. It encodes CASQGQNYEQYF.

The genes are TRBV28 and TRBJ1-1; D possibly corresponds to TRBD1 (6 bases). The V end lost 2 bases, the J end lost 1 base, and 11 bases lay between the germline ends. CDR3 length equals 15 residues. Per germline, CDR1 MDHEN and CDR2 SYDVKM. CDR3 bases: TGTGCCAGCAGTTTAATGGGACATCAGAACACTGAAGCTTTCTTT. Translating gives CASSLMGHQNTEAFF.

This clone has just one count. The chain employs TRBV9 and TRBJ1-4; 9 positions match TRBD1. CDR3 length: 16 amino acids. Germline CDR1 reads SGDLS; CDR2 reads YYNGEE. The V segment lost 2 bases and the J segment 5 bases; nucleotides outside the gene matches: 7. CDR3 nucleotide sequence: TGTGCCAGCAGCGTTACAACCGGGACAGGGAATGAAAAACTGTTTTTT. It is translated as CASSVTTGTGNEKLFF.

This clone was picked up one time. The chain uses TRBV19 and TRBJ2-6; D is ambiguous. The V gene's germline CDR1 is LNHDA and CDR2 SQIVND (reference sequence). Between the trimmed V and J ends, which lost 2 bases and 2 bases, there was a span of 10 bases. CDR3 length equals 16 residues. CDR3 sequence: CASSINGRAGANVLTF. The CDR3 nucleotides are TGTGCCAGTAGTATAAATGGGCGAGCTGGGGCCAACGTCCTGACTTTC. Variable domain in full (rest from reference TRBV19 and TRBJ2-6): DGGITQSPKYLFRKEGQNVTLSCEQNLNHDAMYWYRQDPGQGLRLIYYSQIVNDFQKGDIAEGYSVSREKKESFPLTVTSAQKNPTAFYLCASSINGRAGANVLTFGAGSRLTVL.

This sequence joins TRBV29-1 and TRBJ2-1, with D perhaps TRBD1 (6 bases). CDR1 is SQVTM, CDR2 ANQGSEA, per germline. Trimming left V 3 bases short and J 2 bases short, with 8 bases between. This CDR3 region has 13 residues. CDR3 in DNA: TGCAGCGTTGACCGGGACACCTACAATGAGCAGTTCTTC. This encodes CSVDRDTYNEQFF.